These T cell receptor beta chains were read from a single sample in a study of blood T cell repertoires in COVID-19. Profiled with immunoSEQ multiplex PCR; TCRdb holds only in-frame clones, not every one. The sample shows about 220,000 clones, roughly 84% of them seen only once. Sequencing was carried out using peripheral blood. These receptors were obtained from a woman between 55 and 75 years old who had recovered from COVID-19. CDR3s include the opening cysteine and the closing phenylalanine or tryptophan. Each record gives: CDR3 DNA, CDR3 protein, D gene, clone size, V gene, CDR3 length, J gene. D genes are given only for firm matches. Rows give clone size only sometimes, using once, few, many, or a class for an expanded clone.

TGTGCCAGCAGCTACCGCATGAACACTGAAGCTTTCTTT,CASSYRMNTEAFF,.,many,TRBV27,13,TRBJ1-1
TGTGCCAGCAGCTTAGGCCTAGCGGGGGACCAAGAGACCCAGTACTTC,CASSLGLAGDQETQYF,TRBD2,.,TRBV13,16,TRBJ2-5
TGTGCCAGCAGCTTAGGCCACGGCGGGCGAAATGAAAAACTGTTTTTT,CASSLGHGGRNEKLFF,.,.,TRBV11-2,16,TRBJ1-4
TGTGCCACCAGCCCTACGGGGACTAGCGGGGGGGCCAGGGAGACCCAGTACTTC,CATSPTGTSGGARETQYF,TRBD2,.,TRBV15,18,TRBJ2-5
TGCGCCAGCAGCCACTTATCCAGGGTCTCTGGAAACACCATATATTTT,CASSHLSRVSGNTIYF,.,.,TRBV4-1,16,TRBJ1-3
TGTGCCAGCAGTCGGGGGGCAGACTATGGCTACACCTTC,CASSRGADYGYTF,.,.,TRBV6-5,13,TRBJ1-2
TGTGCCAGCATCCCGACAGGGGGCACTGAAGCTTTCTTT,CASIPTGGTEAFF,TRBD1,.,TRBV6-5,13,TRBJ1-1
TGTGCCATCACAAGAACAGGGACAAATGGCTACACCTTC,CAITRTGTNGYTF,.,.,TRBV10-3,13,TRBJ1-2
TGTGCCAGCAGCCGGGACAGGGGGGACGAGCAGTACTTC,CASSRDRGDEQYF,TRBD1,.,TRBV12-3/TRBV12-4,13,TRBJ2-7
TGTGCCAGCAGCTTAGACCAGCGGGGTTCCACAGATACGCAGTATTTT,CASSLDQRGSTDTQYF,TRBD2,.,TRBV7-2,16,TRBJ2-3
TGTGCCAGCAGTATCCGGTTCCGCGACACTGAAGCTTTCTTT,CASSIRFRDTEAFF,.,.,TRBV27,14,TRBJ1-1
TGCGCCAGCAGCCCCGGACAAAGCTCCTACAATGAGCAGTTCTTC,CASSPGQSSYNEQFF,.,.,TRBV5-1,15,TRBJ2-1